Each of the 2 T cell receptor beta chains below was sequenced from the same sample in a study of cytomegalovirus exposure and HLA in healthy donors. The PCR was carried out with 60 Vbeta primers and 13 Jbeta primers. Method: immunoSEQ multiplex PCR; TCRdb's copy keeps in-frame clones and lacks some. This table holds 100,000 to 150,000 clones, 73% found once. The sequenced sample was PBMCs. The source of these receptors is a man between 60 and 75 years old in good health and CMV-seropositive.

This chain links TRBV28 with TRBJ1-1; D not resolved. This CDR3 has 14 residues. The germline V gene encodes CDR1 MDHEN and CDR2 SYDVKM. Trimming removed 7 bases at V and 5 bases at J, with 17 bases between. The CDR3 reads CASTPPGIRTEAFF. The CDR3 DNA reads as TGTGCCAGCACCCCTCCGGGTATTAGGACTGAAGCTTTCTTT. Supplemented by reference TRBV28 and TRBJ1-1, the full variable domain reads DVKVTQSSRYLVKRTGEKVFLECVQDMDHENMFWYRQDPGLGLRLIYFSYDVKMKEKGDIPEGYSVSREKKERFSLILESASTNQTSMYLCASTPPGIRTEAFFGQGTRLTVV.

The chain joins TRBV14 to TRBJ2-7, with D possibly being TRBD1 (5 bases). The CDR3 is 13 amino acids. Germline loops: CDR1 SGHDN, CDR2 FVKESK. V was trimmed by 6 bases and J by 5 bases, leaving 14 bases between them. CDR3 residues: CASSWGHRDEQYF. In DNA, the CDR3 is TGTGCCAGCAGTTGGGGCCATCGGGACGAGCAGTACTTC.